A single TCR beta chain is shown here with its context. V shed 3 bases, J shed 2 bases, and the junction held 1 base outside the gene matches. The CDR3 is made up of 14 amino acids. Germline CDR1 MDHEN, CDR2 SYDVKM. The source of the sample is a study of cytomegalovirus exposure and HLA in healthy donors. The table came from immunoSEQ multiplex PCR; TCRdb's copy has only in-frame clones and leaves some out. Here the sample spans 110,000 or so clones, more than 70% being singletons. The sequence was collected from a man between 18 and 29 years old in good health and CMV-seronegative. Sequencing was done on a sample of PBMCs. The chain is built from TRBV28 and TRBJ1-3; 7 bases fit TRBD1. Here the CDR3 DNA reads TGTGCCAGCAGTTTCGACAGGGCTGGAAACACCATATATTTT. Translated, it gives CASSFDRAGNTIYF.